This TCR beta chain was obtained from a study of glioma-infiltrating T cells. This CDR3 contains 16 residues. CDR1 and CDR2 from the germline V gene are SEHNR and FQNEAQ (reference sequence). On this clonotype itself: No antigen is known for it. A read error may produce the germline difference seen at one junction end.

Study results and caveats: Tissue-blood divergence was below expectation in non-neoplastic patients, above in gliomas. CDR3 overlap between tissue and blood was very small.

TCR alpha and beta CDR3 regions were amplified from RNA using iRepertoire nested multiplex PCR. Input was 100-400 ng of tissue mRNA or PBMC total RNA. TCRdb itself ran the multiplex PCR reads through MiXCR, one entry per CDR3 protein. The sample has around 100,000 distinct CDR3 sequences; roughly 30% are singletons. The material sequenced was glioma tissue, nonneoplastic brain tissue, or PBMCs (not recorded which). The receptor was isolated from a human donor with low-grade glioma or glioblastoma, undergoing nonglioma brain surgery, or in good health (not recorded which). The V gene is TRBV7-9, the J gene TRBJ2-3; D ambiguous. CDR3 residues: CASSLATSSDTDKQYF. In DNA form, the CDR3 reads TGTGCCAGCAGCTTAGCTACAAGCAGCGACACAGATAAGCAGTATTTT.